Below, one T cell receptor (beta chain) is given with its context. Its antigen is unknown. This specimen belongs to a study of cytomegalovirus exposure and HLA in healthy donors. Notes on the study in general: Analysis was carried out at a later point, and it linked a missense DCLRE1C variant to TCR beta V- and J-gene trimming. An analysis was carried out later, and it reportedly showed fewer N-insertions in an Asian-associated ancestry cluster than the approximately 700-donor mean.

Amplification used 60 Vbeta primers and 13 Jbeta primers. In the source study's methods: The count from a later analysis was some 81 million unique TCR beta chains, 9.5 million to 11 million of them shared. The data were produced by immunoSEQ multiplex PCR, yet TCRdb's version contains in-frame clones alone and is incomplete. Clone size and the V and J calls come from that table; the DNA yielded D and trimming. The sample has 57,000 or so clones, about two thirds seen once. The specimen sequenced was PBMCs. The sequence was collected from a woman aged 55-70 years in good health and CMV-seropositive.

The CDR3 sequence: CASSLLWDSGTEAFF. CDR3 nucleotide sequence: TGTGCCAGCAGCTTACTTTGGGACAGCGGCACTGAAGCTTTCTTT. The chain joins TRBV5-4 to TRBJ1-1; TRBD1 matches 7 bases. V lost 2 bases to trimming and J lost 4 bases; unmatched junction nucleotides: 8. This CDR3 is built from 15 residues. The germline V gene has CDR1 SGHNT and CDR2 YYREEE (reference sequence).